Described below is a single T cell receptor (beta chain) sequence and its context. The sample belongs to a study of cytomegalovirus exposure and HLA in healthy donors. The PCR employed 60 Vbeta primers together with 13 Jbeta primers. The table came from immunoSEQ multiplex PCR; TCRdb's copy has only in-frame clones and leaves some out. The top ten hold 2% of the sample, which has roughly 150,000 clones, over 60% seen once. V lost 5 bases and J lost 6; bases outside the gene matches: 8. Per germline, CDR1 SGHTA and CDR2 FQGTGA. The CDR3 sequence is 14 residues long. The TCR was taken from a man aged 30 to 45 in good health and CMV-seronegative. The chain recombines TRBV7-3 with TRBJ2-7; TRBD1 aligns across 9 bases. Sequenced sample: PBMCs. CDR3 nucleotides: TGTGCCAGCAGCCCCGGGACAGGGTACGGCGAGCAGTACTTC. This translates into CASSPGTGYGEQYF.